This T cell receptor (beta chain) was identified during a study of cytomegalovirus exposure and HLA in healthy donors. The CDR3 sequence is 16 residues long. Germline V lookup: CDR1 SGHTA, CDR2 FQGTGA. Trimming took 5 bases from V and 1 from J; bases not matched to a gene: 9. This clone has ten or more counts. Use of 60 Vbeta and 13 Jbeta primers characterized the PCR. Some clones are missing from TCRdb's copy, which holds only in-frame ones; the method was immunoSEQ multiplex PCR. Here the sample spans about 130,000 clones, around 76% being singletons. The TCR sequence derives from a male donor in good health and CMV-seronegative. The sample taken for sequencing was PBMCs. The V gene is TRBV7-3, the J gene TRBJ1-1; the match to TRBD1 covers 8 bases. In DNA, the CDR3 is TGTGCCAGCAGCCCGACGGACAGGGAGAAGAACACTGAAGCTTTCTTT. It specifies CASSPTDREKNTEAFF.